The 25 T cell receptor beta chains in this list originate from one sample, sequenced in a study of Graves' ophthalmopathy and Graves' hyperthyroidism (dated by TCRdb to the late 2010s). TCRdb lists the instrument as Illumina HiSeq 2000. TCR beta CDR3 regions were amplified from RNA transcripts for repertoire sequencing. A first-round RT-PCR used HTBI primers with the Qiagen OneStep RT-PCR kit, followed by a second-round multiplex PCR, size selection and purification. The public reads were reprocessed in TCRdb via fastp at Q25 and MiXCR, keeping in-frame beta chains. Records with the same CDR3 protein are collapsed into one entry carrying the most frequent genes and DNA. The sample table shows about 210,000 distinct CDR3 sequences, and over 25% are seen once. Approximately 9.1% of the sample is in the top ten clones. The sequenced sample was peripheral blood. The receptors were sampled from a man aged 45-60 years with Graves' ophthalmopathy. Donor details come from another sample of the same person, matched by shared clones.

CDR3 amino acids: CASSQVAGRVQETQYF. Here the CDR3 DNA reads TGTGCCAGCAGCCAAGTCGCCGGGAGGGTGCAAGAGACCCAGTACTTC. The chain couples TRBV3-1 to TRBJ2-5, with 8 bases that match TRBD2. Germline CDR1 and CDR2: LGHDT and YNNKEL (reference sequence). After removal of 1 base from V and 2 bases from J, the junction contained 6 bases not matched to a gene. The CDR3 sequence is 16 residues long.

The J gene is TRBJ2-7, the V gene TRBV6-2 or TRBV6-3; 7 nucleotides align to TRBD1. The CDR3 is made up of 12 amino acids. J lost 6 bases, V lost 8 bases, and 7 bases had no gene match. Germline V CDR1 and CDR2: MNHEY, SVGEGT. This chain's CDR3 is CASDREGAEQYF. Here the CDR3 DNA reads TGTGCCAGCGACAGGGAAGGAGCCGAGCAGTACTTC.

This clonotype came up many times. The gene calls are TRBV27 and TRBJ1-5; 8 bases fit TRBD1. This CDR3 has 15 amino acids. V shed 6 bases, J shed 6 bases, and the junction held 10 bases outside the gene matches. CDR1 and CDR2 from the germline V gene are MNHEY and SMNVEV (reference sequence). This CDR3 reads CASSARTGQVQPQHF. The CDR3 nucleotides read TGTGCCAGCAGCGCGCGGACAGGGCAAGTTCAGCCCCAGCATTTT.

This clonotype was observed many times. This chain uses TRBV7-9 with TRBJ2-7; D possibly matches TRBD1 or TRBD2 (5 bases each). There are 12 residues in the CDR3. CDR1 SEHNR and CDR2 FQNEAQ come from the germline V gene (reference sequence). The ends were cut back, 6 bases at V and 6 bases at J, with 12 bases in the middle. CDR3 protein: CASRGPHPEQYF. Here the CDR3 DNA reads TGTGCCAGCAGGGGACCCCACCCCGAGCAGTACTTC.

Ten or more counts support this clonotype. The genes are TRBV3-1 and TRBJ2-7, with D maybe TRBD1 (6 bases). Looked up from germline, CDR1 is LGHDT and CDR2 is YNNKEL (reference sequence). CDR3 size: 14 residues. With 3 bases removed from V and 5 bases from J, the gap between germline ends came to 14 bases. DNA for the CDR3: TGTGCCAGCAGCCAGCGACAGGTTGGCAACGAGCAGTACTTC. This sequence encodes CASSQRQVGNEQYF.

The genes are TRBV6-1 and TRBJ1-6, with D possibly TRBD1 on 5 matching bases. From germline, CDR1 is MNHNS and CDR2 SASEGT. Trimming cost V 6 bases and J 4 bases, with 13 bases left between them. The CDR3 is 15 residues long. The CDR3 is CASRAPGPYNSPLHF. CDR3 nucleotides: TGTGCCAGCAGAGCTCCGGGACCGTATAATTCACCCCTCCACTTT.

This clonotype was counted many times. The CDR3 sequence: CASSLWGVGGELFF. The CDR3 DNA reads TGTGCCAGCAGCTTATGGGGGGTCGGCGGGGAGCTGTTTTTT. This chain links TRBV11-2 with TRBJ2-2; TRBD2 is a possible D gene (6 bases). V was clipped by 2 bases and J by 7 bases, with 11 bases between them. The CDR3 sequence is 14 residues long. Germline V CDR1 and CDR2: SGHAT, FQNNGV.

This clonotype has at least ten counts. V gene TRBV12-3 or TRBV12-4 combines with J gene TRBJ2-5; 9 nucleotides align to TRBD1. The length of the CDR3 is 14 residues. J was trimmed by 5 bases and V by 3 bases; bases with no gene match: 4. CDR3 amino acids: CASSLSTGGETQYF. CDR3 sequence (DNA): TGTGCCAGCAGTTTGAGTACAGGGGGCGAGACCCAGTACTTC.

This clonotype was recorded many times. The rearrangement joins TRBV12-3 or TRBV12-4 to TRBJ1-1, with TRBD1 as a possible D gene (5 bases). Trimming pared 7 bases from V and 3 bases from J, leaving 12 bases between. The CDR3 consists of 13 residues. The CDR3 coding sequence is TGTGCCAGCACCTTGGGGACCGACACTGAAGCTTTCTTT. The encoded protein is CASTLGTDTEAFF.

CDR3 DNA: TGTGCCAGCAGCCAACCCCAGGGACTAGCGGAACGAGTGGAGTACTTC. This codes for CASSQPQGLAERVEYF. This sequence joins TRBV6-2 or TRBV6-3 and TRBJ2-7; 11 nucleotides agree with TRBD2. Germline values: CDR1 MNHEY, CDR2 SVGEGT. This CDR3 comprises 16 residues. V lost 6 bases and J lost 11; bases outside the gene matches: 18.

At least ten counts were recorded for this clonotype. The chain has TRBV19 and TRBJ2-7; tentatively, D is TRBD2 (5 bases). Trimming stripped 3 bases from V and 7 bases from J, with 13 bases between. Germline CDR1 is LNHDA and CDR2 is SQIVND (reference sequence). The CDR3 sequence is 13 residues long. CDR3 bases: TGTGCCAGTAGTATCGGAGTTACGGGGGAGCAGTACTTC. Encoded protein: CASSIGVTGEQYF.

In this sample, this clonotype turned up many times. An end of the junction does not agree with germline; a read error may underlie this. The rearrangement uses TRBV30 and TRBJ2-5, with D possibly being TRBD1 or TRBD2 (5 bases each). This CDR3 has 13 residues. Germline V gene sequence: CDR1 GTSNPN, CDR2 SVGIG (reference sequence). The CDR3 nucleotides read TGTGCCTGGAGTGTAGGGCTGGGGGAGACCCGGTACTTC. It is translated as CAWSVGLGETRYF. Drawing the rest from reference TRBV30 and TRBJ2-5, the complete variable domain is SQTIHQWPATLVQPVGSPLSLECTVEGTSNPNLYWYRQAAGRGLQLLFYSVGIGQISSEVPQNLSASRPQDRQFILSSKKLLLSDSGFYLCAWSVGLGETRYFGPGTRLLVL.

There are many counts of this clonotype. The rearrangement uses TRBV12-3 or TRBV12-4 and TRBJ1-1; D possibly corresponds to TRBD1 (5 bases). The CDR3 loop spans 15 amino acids. Trimming pared 6 bases from V and 10 bases from J, leaving 24 bases between. The DNA of the CDR3 is TGTGCCAGCAGGCGTCGGGACTGGGATTGGGAAGGAGCTTTCTTT. This gives the protein CASRRRDWDWEGAFF.

This clonotype was found many times. For the CDR3, the DNA is TGTGCCAGCAGTTCCGCCGCTGGCCCTGGGGCCAACGTCCTGACTTTC. The encoded protein is CASSSAAGPGANVLTF. J is TRBJ2-6 and V is TRBV6-5; D uncertain. The germline CDR1 and CDR2 sequences are MNHEY and SVGAGI. Trimming took off 4 bases at V and 2 bases at J, with 12 bases between the two ends. This CDR3 contains 16 residues.

In this sample, this clonotype turned up many times. CDR3 sequence reads: CASSSGQAYSYEQYF. CDR3 bases: TGTGCCAGCAGTTCTGGACAGGCATACTCCTACGAGCAGTACTTC. J is TRBJ2-7 and V is TRBV28, with TRBD1 identical over 7 bases. The CDR3 runs to 15 residues. In germline, CDR1 is MDHEN, CDR2 SYDVKM. Trimming at V came to 4 bases and at J to 0 bases, leaving 6 bases not matched to a gene.

There are many counts of this clonotype. This chain links TRBV20-1 with TRBJ1-5; D gene uncertain. CDR3 length: 14 amino acids. V was cut by 2 bases and J by 0 bases, with 8 bases left in between. Germline-derived CDR1 and CDR2 are DFQATT and SNEGSKA (reference sequence). CDR3: CSARHLDSNQPQHF. The CDR3 DNA is TGCAGTGCTAGACACCTTGATAGCAATCAGCCCCAGCATTTT.

This clonotype was counted at least ten times. The chain combines TRBV4-1 with TRBJ2-7, with 9 bases fitting TRBD1. This CDR3 spans 16 amino acids. Germline V CDR1 and CDR2: MGHRA, YSYEKL. V trimming: 5 bases; J trimming: 3 bases; junction bases outside the gene matches: 11. CDR3 nucleotide sequence: TGCGCCAGCAGCGCTGGAGGGGGACAGGGTATCTACGAGCAGTACTTC. Amino acids: CASSAGGGQGIYEQYF.

The chain employs TRBV28 and TRBJ1-5, with 7 bases aligning to TRBD1. The CDR3 has 14 amino acids. Germline V lookup: CDR1 MDHEN, CDR2 SYDVKM. The V and J ends lost 6 bases and 7 bases, in that order; junction bases with no gene match: 9. The CDR3 loop is CASRLGQAGQPQHF. The CDR3 DNA is TGTGCCAGCAGACTTGGACAGGCTGGGCAGCCCCAGCATTTT.

This clonotype came up many times. The rearrangement uses TRBV6-5 and TRBJ1-1; D might be TRBD1 (6 bases). Trimming pared 7 bases from V and 3 bases from J, leaving 12 bases between. CDR1 is MNHEY, CDR2 SVGAGI, per germline. The CDR3 extends over 13 amino acids. In DNA, the CDR3 is TGTGCCAGCAACGACCCAGGGGACACTGAAGCTTTCTTT. This translates into CASNDPGDTEAFF.

This clonotype was detected ten times or more. The J gene is TRBJ2-7, the V gene TRBV28; D gene uncertain. CDR1 and CDR2 (germline): MDHEN, SYDVKM. This CDR3 is 11 amino acids long. V lost 2 bases, J lost 5 bases, and 4 bases lay in between. The CDR3 is CASSLVDEQYF. The CDR3 region has the DNA TGTGCCAGCAGTTTAGTGGACGAGCAGTACTTC.

This clonotype was recorded many times. The V and J genes are TRBV5-1 and TRBJ2-3; the D gene is possibly TRBD1 (5 bases). V was shortened by 4 bases and J by 5 bases, with 20 bases between the two germline ends. This CDR3 comprises 16 residues. The V gene's germline CDR1 is SGHRS and CDR2 YFSETQ. DNA of the CDR3: TGCGCCAGCAGCACGGACCAGGGAAATTTGGGAGATACGCAGTATTTT. It translates to CASSTDQGNLGDTQYF.

This clonotype was seen a handful of times. The chain links TRBV28 to TRBJ2-7, with 9 bases fitting TRBD2. V lost 6 bases and J lost 7; bases outside the gene matches: 4. This CDR3 has 12 residues. Looked up from germline, CDR1 is MDHEN and CDR2 is SYDVKM. The CDR3 sequence: CASRGLAGEQYF. The CDR3 DNA reads as TGTGCCAGCAGGGGGCTAGCGGGGGAGCAGTACTTC.

This clonotype was detected many times. The V call is TRBV13, the J call TRBJ1-2, with TRBD1 matching 7 bases. In germline, CDR1 is PRHDT, CDR2 FYEKMQ (reference sequence). With V trimmed by 2 bases and J by 5 bases, 11 bases remained unmatched. The CDR3 is 16 amino acids. The CDR3 is CASSLYPQGQIYGYTF. The CDR3, as DNA: TGTGCCAGCAGCTTATATCCCCAGGGACAGATATATGGCTACACCTTC.

This clonotype was found many times. The V and J genes are TRBV9 and TRBJ2-7; 7 bases map to TRBD2. CDR1 SGDLS and CDR2 YYNGEE come from the germline V gene. V lost 2 bases, J lost 7 bases, and 6 bases stayed unmatched. The CDR3 contains 13 residues. The CDR3 sequence: CASSVTWGGEQYF. CDR3 bases: TGTGCCAGCAGCGTCACCTGGGGGGGGGAGCAGTACTTC.

This clonotype was detected many times. A read error may be the cause here, since a much bigger clone is one base away. J is TRBJ1-1 and V is TRBV6-2 or TRBV6-3; D remains ambiguous. The germline V and J ends were trimmed by 6 bases and 6 bases, with 8 bases remaining between them. Germline assignment: CDR1 MNHEY and CDR2 SVGEGT. This CDR3 is 11 amino acids long. The CDR3 spells CASSSPAEAFF. CDR3 bases: TGTGCCAGCAGCAGTCCCGCTGAAGCTTTCTTT.